Given below is one T cell receptor (beta chain) in context. TCRdb called the RACE reads again in MiXCR, with one record for every CDR3 protein. Of approximately 350,000 distinct CDR3 sequences in the sample, around 7% were seen once. The sample originates from a study of human T cells and chemical hapten exposure. As for time point: patch test 1, 2 weeks after DPC sensitization. The treatment was: therapeutic diphenylcyclopropenone sensitization with weekly scalp DPC. Only after blood had been drawn was each patch test applied. The donor pool consisted of alopecia patients aged 18 to 70 years, considered suitable for DPC. This material consisted of whole blood, taken in connection with sensitization to the hapten diphenylcyclopropenone (DPC). The source is a young woman with alopecia areata. Some clones in this sample may be carry-over from other donors' samples.

CDR3 DNA: TGCAGTGCGCGGACGGGGCAGGGCTATTCACCCCTCCACTTT. Protein: CSARTGQGYSPLHF. V and J are TRBV20-1 and TRBJ1-6, with D possibly matching TRBD1 (5 bases). Germline values: CDR1 DFQATT, CDR2 SNEGSKA (reference sequence). The CDR3 is made up of 14 amino acids. With 6 bases removed from V and 8 bases from J, the gap between germline ends came to 17 bases.